The rows below give T cell receptor beta chains drawn from one sample of a study of immune evolution from preneoplasia to lung adenocarcinoma. Profiling relied on immunoSEQ multiplex PCR, and the TCRdb table lists in-frame clones only, not all of them. The table has some 9,100 clones, roughly 77% seen once. Material for sequencing was FFPE minimally invasive lung adenocarcinoma tissue. These receptors originate from a donor aged 70 or older with lung adenocarcinoma. The CDR3 runs from the conserved cysteine through the conserved F or W. Each record gives: D gene, clone size, V gene, J gene, CDR3 protein, CDR3 DNA. A D gene is named only where the DNA matches it firmly. Clone size is not always given. Where it is, it says once, few, many or a class for expanded clones.

>TRBD2|-|TRBV11-3|TRBJ2-1
CASSPNTASGEQFF
TGTGCCAGCAGCCCGAATACGGCTAGCGGGGAGCAGTTCTTC
>TRBD1|-|TRBV5-1|TRBJ2-7
CASSRGTGVGEQYF
TGCGCCAGCAGCCGAGGGACAGGGGTAGGCGAGCAGTACTTC
>TRBD2|once|TRBV29-1|TRBJ2-5
CSVEDPGGETQYF
TGCAGCGTTGAGGACCCGGGGGGGGAGACCCAGTACTTC
>-|-|TRBV5-4|TRBJ2-5
CASRIQGRGQETQYF
TGTGCCAGCCGAATACAGGGTAGGGGGCAAGAGACCCAGTACTTC
>TRBD2|-|TRBV27|TRBJ2-7
CASKFSAGGGYEQYF
TGTGCCAGCAAATTCAGCGCGGGAGGCGGGTACGAGCAGTACTTC
>-|once|TRBV15|TRBJ1-2
CATSSSGTSIYGYTF
TGTGCCACCAGCAGCTCCGGGACCTCCATCTATGGCTACACCTTC
>-|-|TRBV2|TRBJ2-5
CASSSQLFKGFQAQETQYF
TGTGCCAGCAGCTCCCAATTATTCAAGGGATTTCAAGCCCAAGAGACCCAGTACTTC
>-|-|TRBV7-9|TRBJ2-1
CASSLSSGEQFF
TGTGCCAGCAGCCTCTCGTCAGGGGAGCAGTTCTTC
>TRBD2|few|TRBV29-1|TRBJ2-1
CSVDGTSGRLGDEQFF
TGCAGCGTGGATGGGACTAGCGGGAGGTTGGGGGATGAGCAGTTCTTC
>TRBD2|-|TRBV28|TRBJ2-1
CASSLSTTSGRFKQFF
TGTGCCAGCAGTTTATCCACGACTAGCGGGAGATTCAAGCAGTTCTTC
>TRBD1|-|TRBV10-3|TRBJ1-2
CAISTDRGNYGYTF
TGTGCCATCAGTACGGACAGGGGTAACTATGGCTACACCTTC
>TRBD1|-|TRBV28|TRBJ2-7
CASSLGRGPREQYF
TGTGCCAGCAGCCTGGGCAGGGGGCCACGCGAGCAGTACTTC
>-|-|TRBV30|TRBJ1-4
CAWSQTNEKLFF
TGTGCCTGGAGCCAAACTAATGAAAAACTGTTTTTT
>-|-|TRBV6-6|TRBJ1-1
CASSPAGNTEAFF
TGTGCCAGCAGCCCCGCGGGGAACACTGAAGCTTTCTTT
>TRBD1|few|TRBV2|TRBJ2-4
CASSPQGERSKNIQYF
TGTGCCAGCAGCCCACAGGGGGAGAGGTCCAAAAACATTCAGTACTTC
>-|once|TRBV27|TRBJ2-7
CASSLNSYYEQYF
TGTGCCAGCAGTTTGAACAGCTACTATGAGCAGTACTTC
>TRBD1|-|TRBV28|TRBJ1-5
CASSSPQGAPHGQHF
TGTGCCAGCAGTTCCCCACAGGGGGCCCCTCACGGTCAGCATTTT
>-|once|TRBV30|TRBJ1-1
CAWRGIDTEAFF
TGTGCCTGGCGAGGGATCGACACTGAAGCTTTCTTT
>TRBD1|medium-sized|TRBV18|TRBJ1-2
CASSLDRGQVYGYTF
TGTGCCAGCTCACTGGACAGGGGGCAGGTCTATGGCTACACCTTC
>-|few|TRBV5-6|TRBJ1-2
CASKFTGSYGYTF
TGTGCCAGCAAATTTACAGGGTCATATGGCTACACCTTC
>-|-|TRBV18|TRBJ1-1
CASSPRQVAVNTEAFF
TGTGCCAGCTCACCACGTCAGGTAGCGGTGAACACTGAAGCTTTCTTT
>TRBD2|-|TRBV28|TRBJ2-3
CASSWGSGTRADTQYF
TGTGCCAGCAGTTGGGGAAGCGGGACGCGCGCAGATACGCAGTATTTT
>-|-|TRBV6-1|TRBJ1-1
CASGAYLDTEAFF
TGTGCCAGCGGAGCGTATCTGGACACTGAAGCTTTCTTT
>-|-|TRBV6-6|TRBJ2-2
CASSDWGYNTGELFF
TGTGCCAGCAGTGACTGGGGATACAACACCGGGGAGCTGTTTTTT
>TRBD2|-|TRBV30|TRBJ2-2
CAWRRLAFGAGELFF
TGTGCCTGGAGACGACTAGCCTTCGGAGCCGGGGAGCTGTTTTTT
>TRBD1|-|TRBV5-4|TRBJ1-1
CASSKGQGLNTEAFF
TGTGCCAGCAGCAAGGGACAGGGTTTGAACACTGAAGCTTTCTTT
>TRBD2|-|TRBV10-3|TRBJ2-7
CAISDGLAGGGAYEQYF
TGTGCCATCAGTGACGGACTAGCGGGAGGAGGTGCCTACGAGCAGTACTTC
>-|once|TRBV7-3|TRBJ2-2
CASSPGGSGELFF
TGTGCCAGCAGCCCCGGAGGGTCCGGGGAGCTGTTTTTT
>-|-|TRBV4-1|TRBJ1-4
CASTTRVTTNEKLFF
TGCGCCAGCACCACACGAGTGACCACTAATGAAAAACTGTTTTTT
>-|-|TRBV5-6|TRBJ2-7
CASSLGQGLSYEQYF
TGTGCCAGCAGCTTGGGGCAGGGACTTTCCTACGAGCAGTACTTC
>TRBD2|-|TRBV11-1|TRBJ2-5
CASSLAGEKETQYF
TGTGCCAGCAGTTTAGCGGGAGAGAAAGAGACCCAGTACTTC
>TRBD1|once|TRBV7-8|TRBJ2-1
CASILGNRDRGRSEQFF
TGTGCCAGCATCCTAGGGAACCGGGACAGGGGCCGCAGTGAGCAGTTCTTC
>-|-|TRBV30|TRBJ1-1
CAARQGFYTEAFF
TGTGCCGCACGTCAGGGCTTTTACACTGAAGCTTTCTTT
>-|few|TRBV7-3|TRBJ2-5
CASSLNPGETQYF
TGTGCCAGCAGCTTGAATCCGGGAGAAACCCAGTACTTC
>TRBD1|once|TRBV11-3|TRBJ1-5
CASSLIRQGPPCQPQHF
TGTGCCAGCAGCTTAATACGACAGGGCCCCCCGTGTCAGCCCCAGCATTTT
>TRBD2|-|TRBV29-1|TRBJ2-7
CSVGLAGEQYF
TGCAGCGTCGGACTAGCGGGAGAGCAGTACTTC
>-|-|TRBV21-1|TRBJ2-7
CASNSLSGRTNSSSYEQYF
TGTGCCAGCAACTCCCTGAGCGGGAGGACCAACAGTAGCTCCTACGAGCAGTACTTC
>-|-|TRBV18|TRBJ2-7
CASSPIRDTYEQYF
TGTGCCAGCTCACCAATCAGGGACACCTACGAGCAGTACTTC
>-|-|TRBV11-2|TRBJ2-1
CASSFSGVPSNEQFF
TGTGCCAGCAGCTTCTCAGGGGTCCCGAGCAATGAGCAGTTCTTC
>TRBD1|-|TRBV19|TRBJ1-2
CASSMEGARDYGYTF
TGTGCCAGTAGTATGGAGGGGGCGCGAGACTATGGCTACACCTTC
>TRBD1|-|TRBV5-4|TRBJ2-7
CASSLARAGGPRDWYF
TGTGCCAGCAGCTTGGCCCGGGCAGGGGGCCCTCGTGACTGGTACTTC
>TRBD2|-|TRBV7-6|TRBJ2-3
CASSSGTSGSFPPFTDTQYF
TGTGCCAGCAGCTCCGGGACTAGCGGGAGTTTTCCCCCCTTCACAGATACGCAGTATTTT
>-|-|TRBV29-1|TRBJ2-7
CSVGTAGRNEQYF
TGCAGCGTTGGGACAGCCGGGCGGAACGAGCAGTACTTC
>-|few|TRBV6-5|TRBJ2-7
CASRNRVRRSYEQYF
TGTGCCAGCAGGAACAGGGTTAGGCGCTCCTACGAGCAGTACTTC
>-|-|TRBV6-1|TRBJ2-1
CASSEWGTKDEQFF
TGTGCCAGCAGTGAATGGGGAACAAAGGATGAGCAGTTCTTC